This TCR beta chain was profiled in a study of shared clonotypes between healthy human individuals. Concerning this clone itself: Its target is unknown.

Notes on the study in general: Generation of non-shared clonotypes was less probable than generation of clonotypes shared by all four donors.

The CD4+ fraction was divided into a CD45RA+ naive subset and a CD45RA-negative memory subset. Every subset had its genomic DNA shared out evenly among several immunoSEQ plates. Produced via immunoSEQ multiplex PCR; TCRdb's table is partial and in-frame only. In the table there are fewer than 850,000 clones, more than 70% of which are singletons. Sequencing was performed on memory CD4+ T cells sorted from blood. Documented subset: CD45RA-negative fraction. The sequence came from a woman aged 25-40 years in good health.

The DNA for the CDR3 is TGTGCCAGCAGCTCCCCGACCCAGAGGACCGGGGAGCTGTTTTTT. This encodes CASSSPTQRTGELFF. The J gene is TRBJ2-2, the V gene TRBV7-9; no reliable D call. The germline CDR1 and CDR2 sequences are SEHNR and FQNEAQ (reference sequence). Trimming removed 4 bases from V and 5 bases from J, with 14 bases in between. This CDR3 is built from 15 residues.